This TCR beta chain was profiled in a study of T cell responses to AZD1222 COVID-19 vaccine. The V end lost 9 bases, the J end lost 6 bases, and 12 bases lay between the germline ends. This CDR3 contains 12 residues. Data came from immunoSEQ multiplex PCR; TCRdb stores just in-frame clones and leaves some out. The data contain 70,000 to 75,000 clones, 80% of them singletons. The specimen comprised peripheral blood, sampled 28 days after the second AZD1222 dose. The chain has TRBV12-3 or TRBV12-4 and TRBJ2-1; no clear D. This TCR derives from an adult who received the AZD1222 COVID-19 vaccine. This CDR3 is CASSVGVNEQFF. DNA for the CDR3: TGTGCCAGTTCAGTCGGAGTCAATGAGCAGTTCTTC.